This TCR beta chain was found in a study of shared clonotypes between healthy human individuals. Clones were sequenced by immunoSEQ multiplex PCR, and TCRdb holds only the in-frame ones, with some missing. The sample lists millions of clones; roughly 92% were seen once. Trimming pared 3 bases from V and 0 bases from J, leaving 13 bases between. The CDR3 has 17 amino acids. The germline CDR1 and CDR2 sequences are SGDLS and YYNGEE. The chain links TRBV9 to TRBJ2-6; D may be TRBD2 (5 bases). Sequencing was done on a sample of naive CD4+ T cells sorted from blood. The subset here: CD45RA+ positively selected. This clonotype was obtained from a man between 18 and 29 years old in good health. CDR3 protein: CASSAHRGDSGANVLTF. CDR3 DNA sequence: TGTGCCAGCAGCGCGCATCGGGGTGACTCTGGGGCCAACGTCCTGACTTTC.